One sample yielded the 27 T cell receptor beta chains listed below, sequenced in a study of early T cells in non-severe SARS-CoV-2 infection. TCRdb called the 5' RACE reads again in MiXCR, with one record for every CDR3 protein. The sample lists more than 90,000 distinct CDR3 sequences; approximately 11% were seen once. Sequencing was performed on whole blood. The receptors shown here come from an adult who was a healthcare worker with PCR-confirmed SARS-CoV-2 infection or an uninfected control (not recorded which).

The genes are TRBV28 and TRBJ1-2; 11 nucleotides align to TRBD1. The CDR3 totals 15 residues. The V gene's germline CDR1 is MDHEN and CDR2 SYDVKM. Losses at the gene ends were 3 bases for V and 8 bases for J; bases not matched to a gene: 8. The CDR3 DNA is TGTGCCAGCAGTTTCTGGACAGGGGGCGGGCGCGGCTACACCTTC. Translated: CASSFWTGGGRGYTF.

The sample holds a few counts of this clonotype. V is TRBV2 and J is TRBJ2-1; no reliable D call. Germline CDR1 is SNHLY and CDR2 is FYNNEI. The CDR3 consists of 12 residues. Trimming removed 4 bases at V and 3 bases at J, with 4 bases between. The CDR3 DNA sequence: TGTGCCAGCAGTGTCAGCTACAATGAGCAGTTCTTC. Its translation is CASSVSYNEQFF.

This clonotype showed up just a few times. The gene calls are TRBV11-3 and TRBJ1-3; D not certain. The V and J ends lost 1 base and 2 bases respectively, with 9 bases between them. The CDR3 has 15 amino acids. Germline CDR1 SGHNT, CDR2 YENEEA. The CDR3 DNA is TGTGCCAGCAGCTTAGCGGACGGTACTGGAAACACCATATATTTT. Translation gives CASSLADGTGNTIYF.

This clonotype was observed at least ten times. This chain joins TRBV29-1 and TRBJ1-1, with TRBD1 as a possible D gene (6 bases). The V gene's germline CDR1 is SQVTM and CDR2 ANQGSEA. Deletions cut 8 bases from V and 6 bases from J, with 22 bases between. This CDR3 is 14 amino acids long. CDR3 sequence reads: CSFRLGGVIPEAFF. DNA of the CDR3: TGCAGCTTTCGCCTTGGGGGCGTTATCCCTGAAGCTTTCTTT.

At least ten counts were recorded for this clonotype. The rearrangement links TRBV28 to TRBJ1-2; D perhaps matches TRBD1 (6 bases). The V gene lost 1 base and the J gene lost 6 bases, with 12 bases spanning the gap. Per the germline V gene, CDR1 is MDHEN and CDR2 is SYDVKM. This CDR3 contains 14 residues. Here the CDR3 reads CASSLLGGANGYTF. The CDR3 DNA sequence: TGTGCCAGCAGTTTATTGGGGGGCGCCAATGGCTACACCTTC.

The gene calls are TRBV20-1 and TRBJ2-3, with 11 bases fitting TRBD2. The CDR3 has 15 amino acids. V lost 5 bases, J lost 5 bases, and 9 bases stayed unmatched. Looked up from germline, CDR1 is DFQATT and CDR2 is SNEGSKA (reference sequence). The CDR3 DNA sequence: TGCAGTGCTGTAGCGGGAGGGCCGGGTCGAGATACGCAGTATTTT. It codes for CSAVAGGPGRDTQYF.

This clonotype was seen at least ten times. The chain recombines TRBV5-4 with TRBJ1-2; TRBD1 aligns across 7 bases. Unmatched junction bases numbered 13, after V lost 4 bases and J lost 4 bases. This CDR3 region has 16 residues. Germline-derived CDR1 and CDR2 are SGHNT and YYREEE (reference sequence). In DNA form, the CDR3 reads TGTGCCAGCAGCCCCCGGGACAGCACCGTCGTCTATGGCTACACCTTC. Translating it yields CASSPRDSTVVYGYTF. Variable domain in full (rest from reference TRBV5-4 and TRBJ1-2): ETGVTQSPTHLIKTRGQQVTLRCSSQSGHNTVSWYQQALGQGPQFIFQYYREEENGRGNFPPRFSGLQFPNYSSELNVNALELDDSALYLCASSPRDSTVVYGYTFGSGTRLTVV.

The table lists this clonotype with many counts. The CDR3 sequence: CASSLDNEQFF. The CDR3 DNA is TGTGCCAGCAGCTTGGACAATGAGCAGTTCTTC. This chain joins TRBV7-6 and TRBJ2-1; no clear D gene. The CDR3 contains 11 residues. The germline CDR1 and CDR2 sequences are SGHVS and FNYEAQ. The V end lost 3 bases, the J end lost 5 bases, and 2 bases lay between the germline ends.

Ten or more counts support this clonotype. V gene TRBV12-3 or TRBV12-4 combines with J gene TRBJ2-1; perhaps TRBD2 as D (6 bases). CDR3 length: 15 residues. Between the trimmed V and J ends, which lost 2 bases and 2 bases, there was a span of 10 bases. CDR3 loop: CASSLRRDTYNEQFF. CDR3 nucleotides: TGTGCCAGCAGTTTAAGGCGGGATACCTACAATGAGCAGTTCTTC.

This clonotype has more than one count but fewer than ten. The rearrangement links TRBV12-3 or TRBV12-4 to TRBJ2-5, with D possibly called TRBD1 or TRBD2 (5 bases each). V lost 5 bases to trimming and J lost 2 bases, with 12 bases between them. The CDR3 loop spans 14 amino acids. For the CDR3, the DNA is TGTGCCAGCAGTCCCTCAGGGAGACAAGAGACCCAGTACTTC. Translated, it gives CASSPSGRQETQYF.

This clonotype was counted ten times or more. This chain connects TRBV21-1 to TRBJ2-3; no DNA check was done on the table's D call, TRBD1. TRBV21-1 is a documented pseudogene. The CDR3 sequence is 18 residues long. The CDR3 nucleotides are TGTGCCAGCAGCTCCCAACGAAAACAGGGGGCGTTAATAGATACGCAGTATTTT. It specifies CASSSQRKQGALIDTQYF.

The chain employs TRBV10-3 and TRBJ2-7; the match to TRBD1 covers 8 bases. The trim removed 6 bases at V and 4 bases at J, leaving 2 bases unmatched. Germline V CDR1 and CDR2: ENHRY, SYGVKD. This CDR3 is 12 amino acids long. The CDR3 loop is CAIRTGVYEQYF. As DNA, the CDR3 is TGTGCCATCAGGACAGGGGTTTACGAGCAGTACTTC.

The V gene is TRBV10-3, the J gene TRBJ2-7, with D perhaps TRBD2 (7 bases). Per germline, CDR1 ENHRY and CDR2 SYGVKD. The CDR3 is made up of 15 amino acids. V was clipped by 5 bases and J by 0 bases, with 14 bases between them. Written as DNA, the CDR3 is TGTGCCATCAGTCCCAGCGGGACATTCTCCTACGAGCAGTACTTC. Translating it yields CAISPSGTFSYEQYF.

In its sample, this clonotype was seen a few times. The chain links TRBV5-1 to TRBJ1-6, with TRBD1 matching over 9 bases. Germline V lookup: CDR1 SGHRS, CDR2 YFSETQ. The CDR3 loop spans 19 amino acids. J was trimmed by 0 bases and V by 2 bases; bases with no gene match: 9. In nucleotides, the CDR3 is TGCGCCAGCAGCTTAACCGGGACAGGGCTCCGCTCCTATAATTCACCCCTCCACTTT. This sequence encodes CASSLTGTGLRSYNSPLHF.

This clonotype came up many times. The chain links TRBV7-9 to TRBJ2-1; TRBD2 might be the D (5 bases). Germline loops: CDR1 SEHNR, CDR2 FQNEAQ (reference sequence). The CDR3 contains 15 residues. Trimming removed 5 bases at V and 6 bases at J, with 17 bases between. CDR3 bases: TGTGCCAGCAGCCGCCCCGTCGAGGGCGGCAATGAGCAGTTCTTC. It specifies CASSRPVEGGNEQFF.

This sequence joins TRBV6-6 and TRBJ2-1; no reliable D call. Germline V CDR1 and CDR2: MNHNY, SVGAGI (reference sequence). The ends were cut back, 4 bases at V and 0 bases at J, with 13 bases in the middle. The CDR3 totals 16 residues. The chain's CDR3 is CASSLGIASSYNEQFF. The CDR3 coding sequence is TGTGCCAGCAGTTTGGGGATCGCAAGCTCCTACAATGAGCAGTTCTTC.

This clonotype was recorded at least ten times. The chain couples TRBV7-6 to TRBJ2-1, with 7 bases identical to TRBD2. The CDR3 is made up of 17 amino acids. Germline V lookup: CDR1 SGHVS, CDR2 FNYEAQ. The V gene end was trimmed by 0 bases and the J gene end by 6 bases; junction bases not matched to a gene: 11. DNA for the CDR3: TGTGCCAGCAGCTTAGCTTTCCCCGCGGGAGAGGGCAATGAGCAGTTCTTC. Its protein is CASSLAFPAGEGNEQFF. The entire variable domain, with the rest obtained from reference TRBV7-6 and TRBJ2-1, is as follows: GAGVSQSPRYKVTKRGQDVALRCDPISGHVSLYWYRQALGQGPEFLTYFNYEAQQDKSGLPNDRFSAERPEGSISTLTIQRTEQRDSAMYRCASSLAFPAGEGNEQFFGPGTRLTVL.

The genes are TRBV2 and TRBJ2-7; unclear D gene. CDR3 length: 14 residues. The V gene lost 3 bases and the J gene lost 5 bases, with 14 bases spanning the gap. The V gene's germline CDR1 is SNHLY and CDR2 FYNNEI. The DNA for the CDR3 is TGTGCCAGCAGTGAGGGGTCCCTTACCAACGAGCAGTACTTC. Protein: CASSEGSLTNEQYF. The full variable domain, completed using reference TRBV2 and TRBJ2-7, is EPEVTQTPSHQVTQMGQEVILRCVPISNHLYFYWYRQILGQKVEFLVSFYNNEISEKSEIFDDQFSVERPDGSNFTLKIRSTKLEDSAMYFCASSEGSLTNEQYFGPGTRLTVT.

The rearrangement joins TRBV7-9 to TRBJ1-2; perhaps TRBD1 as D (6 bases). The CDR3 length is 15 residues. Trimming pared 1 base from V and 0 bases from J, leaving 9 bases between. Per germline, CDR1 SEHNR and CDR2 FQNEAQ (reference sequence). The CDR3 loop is CASSLEGHPNYGYTF. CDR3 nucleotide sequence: TGTGCCAGCAGCTTAGAGGGACACCCTAACTATGGCTACACCTTC.

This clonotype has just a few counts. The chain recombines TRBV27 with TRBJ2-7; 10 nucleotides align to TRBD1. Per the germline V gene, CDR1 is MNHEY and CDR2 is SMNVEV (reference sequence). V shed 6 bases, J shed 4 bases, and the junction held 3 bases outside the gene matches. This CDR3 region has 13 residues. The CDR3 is CASSRTGGYEQYF. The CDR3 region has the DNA TGTGCCAGCAGCCGGACAGGGGGGTACGAGCAGTACTTC.

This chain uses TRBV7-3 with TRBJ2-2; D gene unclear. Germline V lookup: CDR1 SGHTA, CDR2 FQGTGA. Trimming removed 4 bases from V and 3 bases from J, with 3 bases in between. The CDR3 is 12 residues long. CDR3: CASSYDTGELFF. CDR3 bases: TGTGCCAGCAGCTATGACACCGGGGAGCTGTTTTTT.

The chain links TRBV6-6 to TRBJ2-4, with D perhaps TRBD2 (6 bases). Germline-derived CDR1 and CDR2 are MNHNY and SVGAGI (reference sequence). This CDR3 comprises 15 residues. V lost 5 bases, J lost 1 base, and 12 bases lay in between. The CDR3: CASSHTGLAKNIQYF. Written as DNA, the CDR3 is TGTGCCAGCAGTCATACGGGACTGGCCAAAAACATTCAGTACTTC.

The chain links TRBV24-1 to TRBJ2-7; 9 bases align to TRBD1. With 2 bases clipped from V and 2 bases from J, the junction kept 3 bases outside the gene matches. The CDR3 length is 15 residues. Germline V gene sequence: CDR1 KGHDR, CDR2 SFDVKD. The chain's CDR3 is CATSDSGDRAYEQYF. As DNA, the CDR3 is TGTGCCACCAGTGATTCCGGGGACAGGGCCTACGAGCAGTACTTC.

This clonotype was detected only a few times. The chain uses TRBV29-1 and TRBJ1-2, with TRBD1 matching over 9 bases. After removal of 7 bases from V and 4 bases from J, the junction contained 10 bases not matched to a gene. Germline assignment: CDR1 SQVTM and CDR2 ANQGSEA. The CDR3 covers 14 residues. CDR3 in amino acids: CSDVDRGYGYGYTF. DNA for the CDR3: TGCAGCGACGTGGACAGGGGCTACGGCTATGGCTACACCTTC.

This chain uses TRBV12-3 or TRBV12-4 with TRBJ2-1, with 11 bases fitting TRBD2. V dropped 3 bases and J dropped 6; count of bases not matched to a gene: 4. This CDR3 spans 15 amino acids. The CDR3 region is CASSFLAGGRNEQFF. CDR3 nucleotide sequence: TGTGCCAGCAGTTTTCTAGCGGGAGGCCGCAATGAGCAGTTCTTC.

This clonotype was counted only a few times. The CDR3 DNA reads as TGCAGTGCTAGGAGACTCATAGGGGCCACAGATACGCAGTATTTT. Residues: CSARRLIGATDTQYF. This chain uses TRBV20-1 with TRBJ2-3; TRBD1 is a possible D gene (5 bases). Germline loops: CDR1 DFQATT, CDR2 SNEGSKA (reference sequence). Between the trimmed V and J ends, which lost 3 bases and 2 bases, there was a span of 15 bases. This CDR3 contains 15 residues.

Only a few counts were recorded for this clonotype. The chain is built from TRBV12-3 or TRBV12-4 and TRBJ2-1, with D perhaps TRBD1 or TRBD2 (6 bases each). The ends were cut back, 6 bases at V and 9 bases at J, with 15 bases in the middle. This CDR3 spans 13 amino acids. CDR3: CASRDTQGGEQFF. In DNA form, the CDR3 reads TGTGCCAGCAGGGACACACAGGGAGGTGAGCAGTTCTTC.